These 32 T cell receptor beta chains were all obtained from the same sample, sequenced in a study of blood T cell repertoires in COVID-19. Sequencing was performed with immunoSEQ multiplex PCR; in TCRdb, only in-frame clones are kept and a portion is missing. The repertoire holds about 150,000 clones, with approximately 86% as singletons. The sequenced sample consisted of PBMCs or T cells enriched from blood (not recorded which). Receptors originate from a woman aged 40 to 49 who had been exposed to COVID-19.

V gene TRBV27 combines with J gene TRBJ1-5; TRBD1 agrees at 8 bases. The CDR3 runs 14 residues. The V gene end was trimmed by 0 bases and the J gene end by 11 bases; junction bases not matched to a gene: 6. The germline V gene encodes CDR1 MNHEY and CDR2 SMNVEV (reference sequence). CDR3 in DNA: TGTGCCAGCAGTTTATCGGGCCGGACAGGGTCCCAGCATTTT. This encodes CASSLSGRTGSQHF.

The chain couples TRBV19 to TRBJ1-1; 7 positions agree with TRBD1. V shed 7 bases, J shed 0 bases, and the junction held 5 bases outside the gene matches. The germline CDR1 and CDR2 sequences are LNHDA and SQIVND (reference sequence). This CDR3 spans 14 amino acids. The CDR3 DNA sequence: TGTGCCAGTACCCTACAGGGGATGAACACTGAAGCTTTCTTT. Translating gives CASTLQGMNTEAFF.

This chain joins TRBV11-3 and TRBJ2-1; 14 positions match TRBD2. CDR1 and CDR2 from the germline V gene are SGHNT and YENEEA. The ends lost 5 bases at V and 3 bases at J; junction bases unmatched: 3. This CDR3 is 16 amino acids long. CDR3 residues: CASSGTSGGHYNEQFF. In nucleotides, the CDR3 is TGTGCCAGCAGCGGGACTAGCGGGGGACACTACAATGAGCAGTTCTTC.

In its sample, this clone was seen a few times. The V and J genes are TRBV6-1 and TRBJ2-1; 9 nucleotides line up with TRBD2. CDR1 MNHNS and CDR2 SASEGT come from the germline V gene. The V gene end was trimmed by 0 bases and the J gene end by 0 bases; junction bases not matched to a gene: 3. The CDR3 loop spans 17 amino acids. DNA for the CDR3: TGTGCCAGCAGTGAAGCCGCGGGGGGGAGCTCCTACAATGAGCAGTTCTTC. Its translation: CASSEAAGGSSYNEQFF.

The rearrangement joins TRBV18 to TRBJ1-1; D uncertain. V dropped 2 bases and J dropped 2 bases, with 6 bases sitting between them. The CDR3 contains 13 residues. The V gene's germline CDR1 is KGHSH and CDR2 LQKENI. In DNA form, the CDR3 reads TGTGCCAGCTCACCAACAAGTAACACTGAAGCTTTCTTT. As protein: CASSPTSNTEAFF.

This chain uses TRBV7-2 with TRBJ2-7, with 10 positions matching TRBD2. The junction had 7 bases not matched to a gene; V was cut back by 0 bases and J by 5 bases. CDR1 is SGHTA and CDR2 is FQGNSA in the germline V gene. The CDR3 has 16 amino acids. DNA for the CDR3: TGTGCCAGCAGCTTAGCGCTGGGACTAGCGAAGGACGAGCAGTACTTC. Its protein is CASSLALGLAKDEQYF.

V usage is TRBV6-5 and J usage is TRBJ2-1; 7 nucleotides align to TRBD1. The ends lost 4 bases at V and 8 bases at J; junction bases unmatched: 2. The CDR3 length is 12 residues. Germline CDR1 is MNHEY and CDR2 is SVGAGI. In DNA form, the CDR3 reads TGTGCCAGCAGTTGGGGACAGCATGAGCAGTTCTTC. As protein: CASSWGQHEQFF.

The chain couples TRBV4-3 to TRBJ2-7, with 8 bases that match TRBD1. Germline CDR1 reads LGHNA; CDR2 reads YSLEER. The length of the CDR3 is 13 residues. J lost 5 bases, V lost 3 bases, and 3 bases had no gene match. This chain's CDR3 is CASSHGQGHEQYF. DNA of the CDR3: TGCGCCAGCAGCCATGGACAGGGCCACGAGCAGTACTTC.

This rearrangement joins TRBV9 to TRBJ1-3, with 10 nucleotides matching TRBD1. This CDR3 region has 13 residues. After removal of 5 bases from V and 8 bases from J, the junction contained 4 bases not matched to a gene. CDR1 is SGDLS, CDR2 YYNGEE, per germline. The DNA for the CDR3 is TGTGCCAGCAGTGCCGGGACAGGGGACACCATATATTTT. It yields the protein CASSAGTGDTIYF.

This chain connects TRBV19 to TRBJ1-5; D ambiguous. The CDR3 runs 15 residues. CDR1 is LNHDA and CDR2 is SQIVND in the germline V gene (reference sequence). V lost 3 bases and J 4 bases, leaving 13 bases between the germline ends. CDR3 nucleotide sequence: TGTGCCAGTAGTATGCAGGCAGACACTAATCAGCCCCAGCATTTT. This gives the protein CASSMQADTNQPQHF.

This chain uses TRBV28 with TRBJ1-1; 7 nucleotides align to TRBD1. This CDR3 has 14 residues. The germline V gene has CDR1 MDHEN and CDR2 SYDVKM. The ends lost 7 bases at V and 5 bases at J; junction bases unmatched: 10. CDR3 DNA sequence: TGTGCCAGCACCCTGGCGCGCAGGGGGACTGAAGCTTTCTTT. It is translated as CASTLARRGTEAFF.

V gene TRBV5-1 combines with J gene TRBJ1-1; the D gene is possibly TRBD1 (6 bases). This CDR3 has 11 residues. The germline CDR1 and CDR2 sequences are SGHRS and YFSETQ. Trimming took 4 bases from V and 8 from J, leaving 9 bases between them. Here the CDR3 reads CASSRGTEAFF. CDR3 DNA sequence: TGCGCCAGCAGCAGAGGGACAGAAGCTTTCTTT.

This chain uses TRBV29-1 with TRBJ2-5, with 13 bases matching TRBD2. CDR1 is SQVTM, CDR2 ANQGSEA, per germline. This CDR3 has 15 residues. Germline trimming cut 4 bases from V and 2 bases from J; bases unmatched to any gene: 4. The CDR3 region has the DNA TGCAGCGTTGTACTAGCGGGGGGGGTGCAAGAGACCCAGTACTTC. Its protein is CSVVLAGGVQETQYF.

This clone was picked up a small number of times. The chain recombines TRBV29-1 with TRBJ2-5; 10 bases fit TRBD1. V shed 5 bases and J 6 bases; nucleotides not matched to a gene: 12. Germline V lookup: CDR1 SQVTM, CDR2 ANQGSEA. The CDR3 loop spans 15 amino acids. CDR3 sequence: CSVPDRGLVPQTQYF. Written as DNA, the CDR3 is TGCAGCGTTCCTGACAGGGGGCTGGTTCCGCAGACCCAGTACTTC. The entire variable domain, with the rest obtained from reference TRBV29-1 and TRBJ2-5, is as follows: SAVISQKPSRDICQRGTSLTIQCQVDSQVTMMFWYRQQPGQSLTLIATANQGSEATYESGFVIDKFPISRPNLTFSTLTVSNMSPEDSSIYLCSVPDRGLVPQTQYFGPGTRLLVL.

The chain employs TRBV19 and TRBJ1-4; possible D gene TRBD1, 6 bases. This CDR3 comprises 15 residues. The germline CDR1 and CDR2 sequences are LNHDA and SQIVND (reference sequence). V was trimmed by 9 bases and J by 9 bases, leaving 23 bases between them. As DNA, the CDR3 is TGTGCCAGCGGGCAGTTTCGAGGGGGTACCCAAAAACTGTTTTTT. It specifies CASGQFRGGTQKLFF.

This sequence joins TRBV29-1 and TRBJ2-7; maybe TRBD2 (5 bases). Germline V gene data show CDR1 as SQVTM and CDR2 as ANQGSEA. V was shortened by 0 bases and J by 2 bases, with 11 bases between the two germline ends. CDR3 length equals 14 residues. The CDR3 DNA sequence: TGCAGCGTTGAAGACAGAGGGATGACCTACGAGCAGTACTTC. This gives the protein CSVEDRGMTYEQYF.

The rearrangement links TRBV27 to TRBJ2-7; 9 nucleotides match TRBD2. Germline loops: CDR1 MNHEY, CDR2 SMNVEV (reference sequence). This CDR3 has 15 amino acids. J was trimmed by 2 bases and V by 0 bases; bases with no gene match: 2. The CDR3 loop reads CASSLSVAGAYEQYF. The CDR3 coding sequence is TGTGCCAGCAGTTTATCGGTAGCGGGAGCCTACGAGCAGTACTTC.

V gene TRBV6-2 or TRBV6-3 combines with J gene TRBJ1-6, with TRBD1 matching 7 bases. The CDR3 sequence is 16 residues long. Losses at the gene ends were 0 bases for V and 8 bases for J; bases not matched to a gene: 7. Germline V gene sequence: CDR1 MNHEY, CDR2 SVGEGT. The CDR3 DNA is TGTGCCAGCAGTTACTCATTAAGGACAGGCGATTCACCCCTCCACTTT. This sequence encodes CASSYSLRTGDSPLHF.

This chain uses TRBV19 with TRBJ1-1, with D tentatively TRBD1 (5 bases). V was cut by 7 bases and J by 5 bases, with 14 bases left in between. In germline, CDR1 is LNHDA, CDR2 SQIVND (reference sequence). The CDR3 has 13 amino acids. The CDR3 DNA reads TGTGCCAGTATGGGGCGGGGATGGACTGAAGCTTTCTTT. This translates into CASMGRGWTEAFF.

The chain links TRBV9 to TRBJ2-1; TRBD2 matches 12 bases. The CDR3 runs to 20 residues. With 0 bases clipped from V and 0 bases from J, the junction kept 10 bases outside the gene matches. Germline CDR1 reads SGDLS; CDR2 reads YYNGEE. CDR3: CASSVDLGLAGWSSYNEQFF. The CDR3 bases are TGTGCCAGCAGCGTAGACCTTGGACTAGCGGGGTGGAGCTCCTACAATGAGCAGTTCTTC.

The chain combines TRBV25-1 with TRBJ1-2; a weak D match, TRBD1 (5 bases). Germline CDR1 MGHDK, CDR2 SYGVNS. V gave up 4 bases and J gave up 8 bases, with 17 bases separating them. The CDR3 consists of 14 residues. CDR3 loop: CASSAQGHSQGYTF. The DNA for the CDR3 is TGTGCCAGCAGTGCCCAGGGCCACTCGCAAGGCTACACCTTC.

V is TRBV4-3 and J is TRBJ2-3, with a possible D match to TRBD2 (5 bases). The CDR3 loop spans 15 amino acids. V lost 1 base and J 4 bases, leaving 12 bases between the germline ends. Germline V gene data show CDR1 as LGHNA and CDR2 as YSLEER. The CDR3 nucleotides are TGCGCCAGCAGCCAAGGACTAAGTGGCGCAGATACGCAGTATTTT. Residues: CASSQGLSGADTQYF.

The rearrangement uses TRBV3-1 (or the pseudogene TRBV3-2) and TRBJ1-2; a possible D gene is TRBD1 (5 bases). Trimming took off 0 bases at V and 7 bases at J, with 6 bases between the two ends. Germline assignment: CDR1 LGHDT and CDR2 YNNKEL (reference sequence). The CDR3 sequence is 12 residues long. The CDR3 sequence: CASSQEGLGYTF. In nucleotides, the CDR3 is TGTGCCAGCAGCCAAGAGGGGCTTGGCTACACCTTC.

The chain carries TRBV5-1 and TRBJ1-2, with 7 nucleotides matching TRBD1. The CDR3 runs 17 residues. J was trimmed by 2 bases and V by 4 bases; bases with no gene match: 14. Germline V CDR1 and CDR2: SGHRS, YFSETQ. In nucleotides, the CDR3 is TGCGCCAGCAGCACAGGGGCGCTGGATCATTACAACTATGGCTACACCTTC. It codes for CASSTGALDHYNYGYTF.

This clone has more than one count but fewer than ten. The rearrangement joins TRBV5-1 to TRBJ1-1; D is undetermined. CDR3 length: 15 amino acids. Germline lookup yields CDR1 SGHRS and CDR2 YFSETQ. The ends were cut back, 1 base at V and 0 bases at J, with 10 bases in the middle. In DNA form, the CDR3 reads TGCGCCAGCAGCTTGCTTACAGCCATGAACACTGAAGCTTTCTTT. Amino acid sequence: CASSLLTAMNTEAFF.

CDR3 amino acids: CASSSGQAEFYGYTF. The DNA for the CDR3 is TGTGCCAGCAGTTCGGGACAGGCAGAGTTCTATGGCTACACCTTC. The chain combines TRBV7-7 with TRBJ1-2; TRBD1 agrees at 8 bases. The CDR3 has 15 residues. Germline V gives CDR1 SSHAT, CDR2 FNYEAQ (reference sequence). J gave up 4 bases and V 6 bases, and 10 bases lay outside the gene matches.

The V gene is TRBV7-8, the J gene TRBJ2-5; 9 bases agree with TRBD2. The CDR3 consists of 17 residues. V lost 1 base, J lost 4 bases, and 10 bases stayed unmatched. The germline V gene encodes CDR1 SGHVS and CDR2 FQNEAQ. The CDR3 nucleotides are TGTGCCAGCAGCTTAGGGGGAGCGACTAGCGGTGGAGAGACCCAGTACTTC. It encodes CASSLGGATSGGETQYF.

This chain connects TRBV6-5 to TRBJ1-1, with D uncertain. Germline V CDR1 and CDR2: MNHEY, SVGAGI. The CDR3 length is 10 residues. With 9 bases removed from V and 5 bases from J, the gap between germline ends came to 7 bases. The CDR3 region is CASRGTEAFF. DNA of the CDR3: TGTGCCAGTAGAGGGACTGAAGCTTTCTTT.

The V call is TRBV7-9, the J call TRBJ1-5; unclear D gene. V shed 2 bases and J shed 7 bases, with 9 bases lying between them. CDR1 and CDR2 from the germline V gene are SEHNR and FQNEAQ (reference sequence). The CDR3 is made up of 13 amino acids. CDR3 residues: CASSLIEGQPQHF. The DNA of the CDR3 is TGTGCCAGCAGCTTAATCGAGGGACAGCCCCAGCATTTT.

CDR3: CASSLESRKNIQYF. CDR3 bases: TGTGCCAGCAGCTTAGAATCCCGTAAAAACATTCAGTACTTC. V is TRBV7-9 and J is TRBJ2-4; D call uncertain. CDR3 size: 14 residues. V shed 1 base and J shed 4 bases, with 8 bases lying between them. Germline V gene sequence: CDR1 SEHNR, CDR2 FQNEAQ (reference sequence).

This clone was found once. This sequence joins TRBV9 and TRBJ1-5; 7 nucleotides line up with TRBD1. Germline V gene sequence: CDR1 SGDLS, CDR2 YYNGEE. The CDR3 is 15 amino acids. V lost 3 bases, J lost 4 bases, and 7 bases stayed unmatched. The DNA for the CDR3 is TGTGCCAGCAGCGCCATGGGACAGCCTAATCAGCCCCAGCATTTT. Translating it yields CASSAMGQPNQPQHF.

The CDR3 protein is CASSAQVNTGELFF. The CDR3 nucleotides read TGTGCCAGTAGTGCGCAGGTTAACACCGGGGAGCTGTTTTTT. The V gene is TRBV19, the J gene TRBJ2-2; D gene ambiguous. The ends were cut back, 5 bases at V and 2 bases at J, with 9 bases in the middle. The CDR3 sequence is 14 residues long. Germline CDR1 reads LNHDA; CDR2 reads SQIVND (reference sequence). Full variable domain (missing parts from reference TRBV19 and TRBJ2-2): DGGITQSPKYLFRKEGQNVTLSCEQNLNHDAMYWYRQDPGQGLRLIYYSQIVNDFQKGDIAEGYSVSREKKESFPLTVTSAQKNPTAFYLCASSAQVNTGELFFGEGSRLTVL.